This TCR beta chain was sequenced in a study of T cell responses to AZD1222 COVID-19 vaccine. Using immunoSEQ multiplex PCR, the repertoire was profiled, and TCRdb retains in-frame clones only, with some absent. The sample shows almost 70,000 clones, less than 90% of them seen only once. Trimming took 1 base from V and 2 from J; bases not matched to a gene: 13. Germline assignment: CDR1 SGHAT and CDR2 FQNNGV. This CDR3 is built from 18 residues. The sample in question was peripheral blood, obtained 28 days after the second AZD1222 dose. The receptor's source is an adult who received the AZD1222 COVID-19 vaccine. This chain joins TRBV11-2 and TRBJ2-5; 7 positions match TRBD2. In DNA form, the CDR3 reads TGTGCCAGCAGCTTAGCCCCCCTTGGCGGGAGTGGGCAAGAGACCCAGTACTTC. The encoded protein is CASSLAPLGGSGQETQYF.